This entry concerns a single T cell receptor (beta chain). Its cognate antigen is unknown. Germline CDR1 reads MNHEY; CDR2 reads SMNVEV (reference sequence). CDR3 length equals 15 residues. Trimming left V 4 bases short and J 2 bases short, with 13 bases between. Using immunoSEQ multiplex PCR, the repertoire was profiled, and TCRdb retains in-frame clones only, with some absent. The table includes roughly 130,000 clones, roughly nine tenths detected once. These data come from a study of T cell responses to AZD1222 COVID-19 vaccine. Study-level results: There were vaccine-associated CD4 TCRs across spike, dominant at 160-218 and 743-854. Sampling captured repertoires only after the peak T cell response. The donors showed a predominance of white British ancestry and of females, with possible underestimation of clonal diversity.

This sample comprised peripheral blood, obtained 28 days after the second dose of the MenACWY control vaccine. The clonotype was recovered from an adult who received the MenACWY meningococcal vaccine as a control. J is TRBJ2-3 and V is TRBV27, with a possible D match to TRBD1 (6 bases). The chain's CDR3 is CASSSPRGPTDTQYF. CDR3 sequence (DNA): TGTGCCAGCAGTTCACCCAGGGGACCCACAGATACGCAGTATTTT.